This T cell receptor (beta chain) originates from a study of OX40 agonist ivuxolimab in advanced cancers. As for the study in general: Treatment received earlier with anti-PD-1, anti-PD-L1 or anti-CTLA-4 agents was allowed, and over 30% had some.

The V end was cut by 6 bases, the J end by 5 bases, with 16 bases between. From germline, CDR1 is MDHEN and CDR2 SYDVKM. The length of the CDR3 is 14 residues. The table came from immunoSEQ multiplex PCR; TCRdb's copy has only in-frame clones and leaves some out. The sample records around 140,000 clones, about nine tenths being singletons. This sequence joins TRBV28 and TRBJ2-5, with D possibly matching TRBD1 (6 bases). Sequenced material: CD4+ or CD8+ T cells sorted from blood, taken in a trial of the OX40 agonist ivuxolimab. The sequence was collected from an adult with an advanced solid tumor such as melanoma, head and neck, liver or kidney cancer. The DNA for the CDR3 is TGTGCCAGCAGCGGGACACCCCAGTGGGAGACCCAGTACTTC. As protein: CASSGTPQWETQYF. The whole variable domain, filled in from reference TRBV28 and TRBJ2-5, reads DVKVTQSSRYLVKRTGEKVFLECVQDMDHENMFWYRQDPGLGLRLIYFSYDVKMKEKGDIPEGYSVSREKKERFSLILESASTNQTSMYLCASSGTPQWETQYFGPGTRLLVL.